The 8 T cell receptor beta chains given below trace back to one sample, sequenced in a study of T cell changes during pregnancy in multiple sclerosis. Clones were sequenced by immunoSEQ multiplex PCR, and TCRdb holds only the in-frame ones, with some missing. The sample comprises tens of thousands of clones, around 91% of which are singletons, and roughly 6.1% rests with the top ten. The sample was CD8+ T cells from peripheral blood mononuclear cells, taken in the second trimester of pregnancy. The receptor set was obtained from a female donor with multiple sclerosis, enrolled in a pregnancy study.

The chain has TRBV7-9 and TRBJ1-1; no clear D. Germline V gives CDR1 SEHNR, CDR2 FQNEAQ (reference sequence). The CDR3 is 13 residues long. V lost 2 bases and J 9 bases, leaving 13 bases between the germline ends. The CDR3 region has the DNA TGTGCCAGCAGCTTAAGCCTACGAGAGCAAGCTTTCTTT. This encodes CASSLSLREQAFF.

The chain uses TRBV6-1 and TRBJ1-2; TRBD1 matches at 11 bases. CDR3 length: 16 residues. CDR1 and CDR2 from the germline V gene are MNHNS and SASEGT. V lost 0 bases to trimming and J lost 7 bases; unmatched junction nucleotides: 7. DNA of the CDR3: TGTGCCAGCAGTGAAGCCTCGGACAGGGGGCTTCTTGGCTACACCTTC. It encodes CASSEASDRGLLGYTF.

V usage is TRBV19 and J usage is TRBJ2-1; 9 bases line up with TRBD2. The germline CDR1 and CDR2 sequences are LNHDA and SQIVND (reference sequence). There are 15 residues in the CDR3. J gave up 6 bases and V 2 bases, and 5 bases lay outside the gene matches. In DNA form, the CDR3 reads TGTGCCAGTAGTATAATAGCGGGAGTTTTCAATGAGCAGTTCTTC. It translates to CASSIIAGVFNEQFF.

This rearrangement joins TRBV4-3 to TRBJ2-7; D ambiguous. Germline-derived CDR1 and CDR2 are LGHNA and YSLEER. Trimming removed 0 bases at V and 2 bases at J, with 11 bases between. There are 15 residues in the CDR3. The CDR3 DNA reads as TGCGCCAGCAGCCAAGATAACCGAGAGACCTACGAGCAGTACTTC. Amino acids: CASSQDNRETYEQYF.

V is TRBV11-1 and J is TRBJ1-1, with D possibly being TRBD1 (5 bases). Germline assignment: CDR1 SGHAT and CDR2 FQDESV (reference sequence). Trimming took 1 base from V and 5 from J, leaving 8 bases between them. This CDR3 has 13 residues. The chain's CDR3 is CASSLGGDTEAFF. DNA for the CDR3: TGTGCCAGCAGCTTAGGGGGGGATACTGAAGCTTTCTTT.

The rearrangement joins TRBV21-1 to TRBJ1-6. TRBV21-1 is marked as a pseudogene. CDR3 size: 16 residues. The CDR3: CASSKYPGLYNSPLHF. The CDR3 DNA reads TGTGCCAGCAGCAAGTACCCGGGACTTTATAATTCACCCCTCCACTTT.

The CDR3 loop is CASSAGGWPSYEQYF. In nucleotides, the CDR3 is TGTGCCAGCAGCGCAGGGGGCTGGCCCTCCTACGAGCAGTACTTC. The chain has TRBV9 and TRBJ2-7; TRBD1 matches 8 bases. CDR1 SGDLS and CDR2 YYNGEE come from the germline V gene. V lost 3 bases, J lost 0 bases, and 5 bases stayed unmatched. The CDR3 spans 15 residues. Combining the CDR3 with reference TRBV9 and TRBJ2-7 gives the whole variable domain DSGVTQTPKHLITATGQRVTLRCSPRSGDLSVYWYQQSLDQGLQFLIQYYNGEERAKGNILERFSAQQFPDLHSELNLSSLELGDSALYFCASSAGGWPSYEQYFGPGTRLTVT.

The chain employs TRBV27 and TRBJ2-3; 7 nucleotides match TRBD1. This CDR3 spans 15 amino acids. V gave up 4 bases and J gave up 2 bases; unmatched junction bases: 6. Per the germline V gene, CDR1 is MNHEY and CDR2 is SMNVEV (reference sequence). For the CDR3, the DNA is TGTGCCAGCAGTTCCGGGACAGCGTCCACAGATACGCAGTATTTT. Protein sequence: CASSSGTASTDTQYF.